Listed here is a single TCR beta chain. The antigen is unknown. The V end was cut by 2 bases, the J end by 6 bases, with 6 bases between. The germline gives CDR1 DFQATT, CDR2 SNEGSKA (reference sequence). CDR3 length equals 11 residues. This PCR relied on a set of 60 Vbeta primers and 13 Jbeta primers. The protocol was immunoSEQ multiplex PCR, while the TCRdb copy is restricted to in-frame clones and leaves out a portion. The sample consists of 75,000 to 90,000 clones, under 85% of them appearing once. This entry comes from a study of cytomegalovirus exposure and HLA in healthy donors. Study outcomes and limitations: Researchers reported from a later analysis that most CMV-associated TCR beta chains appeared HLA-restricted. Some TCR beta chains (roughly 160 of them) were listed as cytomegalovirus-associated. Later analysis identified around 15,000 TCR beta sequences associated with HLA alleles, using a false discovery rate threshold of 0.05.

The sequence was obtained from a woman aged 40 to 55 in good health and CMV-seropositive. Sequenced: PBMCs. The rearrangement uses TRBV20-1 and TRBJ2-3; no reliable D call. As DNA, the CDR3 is TGCAGTGCTAGACCCTCGGATACGCAGTATTTT. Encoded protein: CSARPSDTQYF.